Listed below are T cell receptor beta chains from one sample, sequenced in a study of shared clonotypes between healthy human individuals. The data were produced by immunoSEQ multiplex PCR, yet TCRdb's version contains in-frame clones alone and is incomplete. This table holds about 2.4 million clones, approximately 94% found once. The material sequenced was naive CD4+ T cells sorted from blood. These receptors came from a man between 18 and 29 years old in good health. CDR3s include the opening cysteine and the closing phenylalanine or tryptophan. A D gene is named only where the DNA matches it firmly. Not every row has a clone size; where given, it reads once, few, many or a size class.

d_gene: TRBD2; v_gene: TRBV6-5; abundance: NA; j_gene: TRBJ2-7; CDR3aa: CASSPSSGGAYEQYF; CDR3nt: TGTGCCAGCAGTCCCTCTAGCGGGGGGGCATACGAGCAGTACTTC
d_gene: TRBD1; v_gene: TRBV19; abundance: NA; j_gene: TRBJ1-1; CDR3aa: CASTQTGKGSEAFF; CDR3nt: TGTGCCAGTACCCAGACAGGGAAGGGCTCTGAAGCTTTCTTT
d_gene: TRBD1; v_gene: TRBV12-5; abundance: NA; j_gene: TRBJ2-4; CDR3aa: CASGLVLGQGSAKNIQYF; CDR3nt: TGTGCTAGTGGTTTGGTACTGGGACAGGGCAGCGCCAAAAACATTCAGTACTTC
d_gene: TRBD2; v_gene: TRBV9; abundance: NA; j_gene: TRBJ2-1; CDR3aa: CASSVSGRAGLNEQFF; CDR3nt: TGTGCCAGCAGCGTTAGCGGGAGGGCGGGGTTGAATGAGCAGTTCTTC
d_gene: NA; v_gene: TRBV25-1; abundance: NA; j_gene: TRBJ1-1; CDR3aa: CASTLRGVAFF; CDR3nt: TGTGCCAGCACTTTGCGGGGGGTGGCTTTCTTT
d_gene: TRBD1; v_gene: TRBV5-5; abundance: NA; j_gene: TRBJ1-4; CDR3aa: CASSWVPGQFEKLFF; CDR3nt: TGTGCCAGCAGCTGGGTCCCGGGACAGTTTGAAAAACTGTTTTTT
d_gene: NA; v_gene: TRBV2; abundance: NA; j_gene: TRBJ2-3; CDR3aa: CASSEQRGDTQYF; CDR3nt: TGTGCCAGCAGTGAACAACGGGGAGATACGCAGTATTTT
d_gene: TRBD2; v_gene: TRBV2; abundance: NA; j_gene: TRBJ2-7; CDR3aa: CASNKRGGYEQYF; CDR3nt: TGTGCCAGCAACAAGCGGGGCGGCTACGAGCAGTACTTC
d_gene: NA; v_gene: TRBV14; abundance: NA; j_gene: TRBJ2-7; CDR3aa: CASSQEVEQYF; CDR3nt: TGTGCCAGCAGCCAAGAGGTCGAGCAGTACTTC
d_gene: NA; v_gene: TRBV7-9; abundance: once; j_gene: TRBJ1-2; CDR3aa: CASSFDLLNGYTF; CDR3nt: TGTGCCAGCAGCTTTGACCTATTAAATGGCTACACCTTC
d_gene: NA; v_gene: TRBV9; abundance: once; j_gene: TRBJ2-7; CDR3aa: CASSVGEGYRSEQYF; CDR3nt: TGTGCCAGCAGCGTAGGAGAGGGGTATAGAAGCGAGCAGTACTTC
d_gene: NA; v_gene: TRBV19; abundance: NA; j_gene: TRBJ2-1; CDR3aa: CASSMGGSKGSNEQFF; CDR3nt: TGTGCCAGTAGTATGGGTGGCTCGAAGGGATCGAATGAGCAGTTCTTC
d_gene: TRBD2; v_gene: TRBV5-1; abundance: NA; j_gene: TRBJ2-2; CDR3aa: CASQIQGSRLAGDTGELFF; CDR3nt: TGCGCCAGTCAGATACAGGGGTCTCGGCTAGCGGGAGACACCGGGGAGCTGTTTTTT
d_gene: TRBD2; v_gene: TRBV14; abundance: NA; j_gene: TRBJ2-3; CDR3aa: CASRLAGGTDTQYF; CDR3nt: TGTGCCAGCAGACTAGCGGGGGGCACAGATACGCAGTATTTT
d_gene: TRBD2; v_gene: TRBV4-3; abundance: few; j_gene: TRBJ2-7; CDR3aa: CASSQDRTSGRGPYEQYF; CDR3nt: TGCGCCAGCAGCCAAGATCGGACTAGCGGGAGAGGCCCCTACGAGCAGTACTTC
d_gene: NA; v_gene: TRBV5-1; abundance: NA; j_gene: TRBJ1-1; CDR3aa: CASSLVPGAGTEAFF; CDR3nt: TGCGCCAGCAGCTTGGTTCCGGGGGCGGGCACTGAAGCTTTCTTT
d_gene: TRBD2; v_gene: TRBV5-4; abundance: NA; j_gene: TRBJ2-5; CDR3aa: CASSFGWTSGEGETQYF; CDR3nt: TGTGCCAGCAGCTTTGGATGGACTAGCGGGGAGGGAGAGACCCAGTACTTC
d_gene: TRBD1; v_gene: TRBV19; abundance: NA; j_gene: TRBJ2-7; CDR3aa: CASSLSPGGSEQYF; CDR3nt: TGTGCCAGTAGTCTATCCCCAGGGGGCAGCGAGCAGTACTTC
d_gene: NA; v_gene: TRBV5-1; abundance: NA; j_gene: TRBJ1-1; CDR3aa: CASSLAAGSNTEAFF; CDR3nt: TGCGCCAGCAGCTTGGCCGCGGGATCGAACACTGAAGCTTTCTTT
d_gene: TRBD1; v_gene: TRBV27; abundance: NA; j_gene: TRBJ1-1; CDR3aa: CASRQRTGPLNTEAFF; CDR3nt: TGTGCCAGCAGGCAACGGACAGGGCCTTTGAACACTGAAGCTTTCTTT
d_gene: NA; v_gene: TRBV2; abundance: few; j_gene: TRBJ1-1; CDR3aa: CASSREGTEAFF; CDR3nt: TGTGCCAGCAGCCGGGAGGGCACTGAAGCTTTCTTT
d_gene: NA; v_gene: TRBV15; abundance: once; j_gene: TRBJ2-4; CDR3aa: CATSRDNTLLAKNIQYF; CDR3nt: TGTGCCACCAGCAGAGATAACACTCTTCTAGCCAAAAACATTCAGTACTTC
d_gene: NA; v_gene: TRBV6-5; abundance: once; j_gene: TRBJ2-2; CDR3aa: CASFDGELFF; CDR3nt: TGTGCCAGCTTTGACGGGGAGCTGTTTTTT
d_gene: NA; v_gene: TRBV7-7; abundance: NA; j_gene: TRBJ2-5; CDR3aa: CASSLVLDETQYF; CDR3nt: TGTGCTAGCAGCTTAGTCTTGGATGAGACCCAGTACTTC
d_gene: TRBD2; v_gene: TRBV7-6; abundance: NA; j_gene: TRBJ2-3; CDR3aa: CASSLGLAGTDTQYF; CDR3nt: TGTGCCAGCAGCTTAGGACTAGCTGGGACAGATACGCAGTATTTT
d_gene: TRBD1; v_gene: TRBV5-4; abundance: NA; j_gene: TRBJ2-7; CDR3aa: CASSPGRGRREQYF; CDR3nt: TGTGCCAGCAGCCCGGGTAGGGGGCGCCGCGAGCAGTACTTC
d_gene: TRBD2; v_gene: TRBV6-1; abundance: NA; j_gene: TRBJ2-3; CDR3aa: CASSEGTSRSTDTQYF; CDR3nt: TGTGCCAGCAGTGAAGGGACTAGCAGAAGCACAGATACGCAGTATTTT
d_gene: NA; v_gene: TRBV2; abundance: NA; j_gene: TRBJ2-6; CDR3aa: CASSEDPPGANVLTF; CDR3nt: TGTGCCAGCAGTGAAGACCCGCCTGGGGCCAACGTCCTGACTTTC
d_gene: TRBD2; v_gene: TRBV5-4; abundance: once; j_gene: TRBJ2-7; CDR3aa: CASSLLAGDDEQYF; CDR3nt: TGTGCCAGCAGCTTACTAGCGGGGGACGACGAGCAGTACTTC
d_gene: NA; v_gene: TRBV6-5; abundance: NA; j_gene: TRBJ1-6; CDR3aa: CASSFTVPNSPLHF; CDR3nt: TGTGCCAGCAGTTTTACAGTCCCCAATTCACCCCTCCACTTT
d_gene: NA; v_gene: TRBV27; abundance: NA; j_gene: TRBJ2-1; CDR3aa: CASSPGRMYNEQFF; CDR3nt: TGTGCCAGCAGTCCGGGCCGCATGTACAATGAGCAGTTCTTC
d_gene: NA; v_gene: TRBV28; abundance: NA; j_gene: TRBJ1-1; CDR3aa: CASSFVGGRMNTEAFF; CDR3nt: TGTGCCAGCAGTTTCGTCGGGGGACGTATGAACACTGAAGCTTTCTTT
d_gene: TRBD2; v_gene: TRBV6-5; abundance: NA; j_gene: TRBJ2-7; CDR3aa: CASSWSSGRGSYEQYF; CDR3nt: TGTGCCAGCAGTTGGTCTAGCGGGAGGGGGTCCTACGAGCAGTACTTC
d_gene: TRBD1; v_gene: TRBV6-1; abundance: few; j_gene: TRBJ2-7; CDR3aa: CASSAPPGQGRGEQYF; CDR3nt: TGTGCCAGCAGTGCTCCGCCGGGACAGGGGAGAGGAGAGCAGTACTTC
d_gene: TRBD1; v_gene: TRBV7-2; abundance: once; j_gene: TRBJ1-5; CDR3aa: CASSLSGPRWTGGDQPQHF; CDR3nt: TGTGCCAGCAGCTTATCAGGTCCACGCTGGACAGGGGGTGATCAGCCCCAGCATTTT
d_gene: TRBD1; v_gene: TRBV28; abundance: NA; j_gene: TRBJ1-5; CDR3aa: CASSLSDREAQPQHF; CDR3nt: TGTGCCAGCAGTTTATCTGACAGGGAAGCTCAGCCCCAGCATTTT
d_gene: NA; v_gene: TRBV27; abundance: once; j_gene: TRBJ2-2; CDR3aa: CASSLWGAGELFF; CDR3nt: TGTGCCAGCAGTCTCTGGGGGGCCGGGGAGCTGTTTTTT
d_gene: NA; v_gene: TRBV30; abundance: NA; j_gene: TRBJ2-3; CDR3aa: CAWSTSLGTDTQYF; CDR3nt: TGTGCCTGGAGTACATCACTGGGCACAGATACGCAGTATTTT
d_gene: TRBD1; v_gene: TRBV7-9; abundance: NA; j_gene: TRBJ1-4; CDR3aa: CASSHTGAPGGLEKLFF; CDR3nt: TGTGCCAGCAGTCACACCGGAGCCCCAGGGGGTCTTGAAAAACTGTTTTTT
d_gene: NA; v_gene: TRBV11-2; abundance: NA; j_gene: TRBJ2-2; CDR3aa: CASSLDSFNSGELFF; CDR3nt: TGTGCCAGCAGCTTAGACAGTTTTAATTCCGGGGAGCTGTTTTTT
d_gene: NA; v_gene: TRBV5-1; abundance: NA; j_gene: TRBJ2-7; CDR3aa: CASSFTGTDSYEQYF; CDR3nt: TGCGCCAGCAGCTTTACCGGGACGGACTCCTACGAGCAGTACTTC
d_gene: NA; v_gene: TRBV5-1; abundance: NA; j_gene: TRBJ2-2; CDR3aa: CASSFQNRWNTGELFF; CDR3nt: TGCGCCAGCAGCTTTCAGAACAGATGGAACACCGGGGAGCTGTTTTTT
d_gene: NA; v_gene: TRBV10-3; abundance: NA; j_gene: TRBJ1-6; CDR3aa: CAISPTGGGSPLHF; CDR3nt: TGTGCCATCTCCCCCACAGGAGGAGGTTCACCCCTCCACTTT
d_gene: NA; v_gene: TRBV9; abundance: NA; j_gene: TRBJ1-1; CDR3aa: CASSVGAGVSDTEAFF; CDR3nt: TGTGCCAGCAGCGTAGGGGCAGGGGTATCGGACACTGAAGCTTTCTTT
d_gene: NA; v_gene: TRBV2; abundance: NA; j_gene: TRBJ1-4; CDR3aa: CARKGTTNEKLFF; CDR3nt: TGTGCCAGAAAGGGTACAACTAATGAAAAACTGTTTTTT
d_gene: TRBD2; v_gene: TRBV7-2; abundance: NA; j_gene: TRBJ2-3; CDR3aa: CASSFGRGATDTQYF; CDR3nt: TGTGCCAGCAGCTTCGGGCGGGGGGCCACAGATACGCAGTATTTT
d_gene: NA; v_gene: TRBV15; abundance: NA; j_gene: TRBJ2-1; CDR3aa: CATSRDPGSYNEQFF; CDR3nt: TGTGCCACCAGCAGAGATCCCGGCTCCTACAATGAGCAGTTCTTC
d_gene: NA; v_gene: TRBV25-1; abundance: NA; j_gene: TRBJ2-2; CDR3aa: CASRTILNTGELFF; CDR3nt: TGTGCTTCTAGGACAATTTTGAACACCGGGGAGCTGTTTTTT
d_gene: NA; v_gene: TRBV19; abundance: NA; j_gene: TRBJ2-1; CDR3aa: CASSIAAVSFDEQFF; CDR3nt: TGTGCCAGTAGTATTGCTGCTGTCTCGTTCGATGAGCAGTTCTTC